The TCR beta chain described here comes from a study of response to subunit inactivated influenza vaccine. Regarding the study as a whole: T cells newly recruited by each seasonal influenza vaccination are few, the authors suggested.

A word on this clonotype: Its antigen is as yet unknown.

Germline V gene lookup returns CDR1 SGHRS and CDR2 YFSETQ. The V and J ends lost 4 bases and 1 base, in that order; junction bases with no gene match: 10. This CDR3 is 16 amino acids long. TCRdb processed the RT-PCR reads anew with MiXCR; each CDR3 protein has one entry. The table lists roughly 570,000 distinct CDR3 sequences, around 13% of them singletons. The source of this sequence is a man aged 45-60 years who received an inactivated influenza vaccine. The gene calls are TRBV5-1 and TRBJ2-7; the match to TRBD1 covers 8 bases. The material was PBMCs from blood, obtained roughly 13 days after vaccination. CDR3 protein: CASSQEIGQGSYEQYF. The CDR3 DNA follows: TGCGCCAGCAGCCAGGAGATAGGACAGGGATCCTACGAGCAGTACTTC.